Below, 5 T cell receptor beta chains from the same sample are listed, as sequenced in a study of blood T cell repertoires in COVID-19. Some clones are missing from TCRdb's copy, which holds only in-frame ones; the method was immunoSEQ multiplex PCR. The sample lists roughly 270,000 clones; 85% were seen once. What was sequenced was peripheral blood. Receptor source: a man over 45 with active or convalescent COVID-19.

The chain uses TRBV6-6 and TRBJ2-5; tentative D call: TRBD1 (5 bases). There are 13 residues in the CDR3. The germline V and J ends were trimmed by 3 bases and 2 bases, with 7 bases remaining between them. In germline, CDR1 is MNHNY, CDR2 SVGAGI (reference sequence). The CDR3 loop reads CASSYKGQETQYF. In DNA form, the CDR3 reads TGTGCCAGCAGTTATAAGGGGCAAGAGACCCAGTACTTC.

This rearrangement joins TRBV9 to TRBJ1-5, with D perhaps TRBD1 (5 bases). The CDR3 runs 14 residues. Germline V CDR1 and CDR2: SGDLS, YYNGEE. V was trimmed by 9 bases and J by 5 bases, leaving 18 bases between them. CDR3 amino acids: CATGEGSDDQPQHF. CDR3 DNA sequence: TGTGCCACTGGGGAGGGGAGCGACGATCAGCCCCAGCATTTT.

This chain uses TRBV6-5 with TRBJ2-7; D may be TRBD2 (6 bases). Germline values: CDR1 MNHEY, CDR2 SVGAGI. Trimming left V 6 bases short and J 2 bases short, with 17 bases between. This CDR3 comprises 15 residues. The chain's CDR3 is CASRPTRAVTYEQYF. The CDR3 nucleotides read TGTGCCAGCAGACCGACTAGGGCGGTAACCTACGAGCAGTACTTC.

This clone has only a few counts. This chain uses TRBV29-1 with TRBJ2-7; 8 nucleotides align to TRBD1. CDR3 length: 15 residues. Germline V gene sequence: CDR1 SQVTM, CDR2 ANQGSEA. The V and J ends lost 6 bases and 2 bases, in that order; junction bases with no gene match: 12. The CDR3 bases are TGCAGCGTAACGGGGGCGACAGGGGCAACCTACGAGCAGTACTTC. Translating it yields CSVTGATGATYEQYF.

The gene calls are TRBV28 and TRBJ2-7, with 7 bases matching TRBD2. This CDR3 is 13 amino acids long. Germline lookup yields CDR1 MDHEN and CDR2 SYDVKM. With 10 bases clipped from V and 1 base from J, the junction kept 7 bases outside the gene matches. The DNA of the CDR3 is TGTGCCACCCAGGGAGGGGTTTCCTACGAGCAGTACTTC. Translated: CATQGGVSYEQYF.